The 32 T cell receptor beta chains presented below share a single source sample, sequenced in a study of blood T cell repertoires in COVID-19. Assay: immunoSEQ multiplex PCR; the TCRdb copy retains only in-frame clones and omits some. Of tens of thousands of clones in the sample, 85% to 90% were seen once. Sequenced input: peripheral blood. The source of these receptors is a man aged 50 to 59 with acute or convalescent COVID-19.

V is TRBV3-1 (or the pseudogene TRBV3-2) and J is TRBJ1-1; a weak D match, TRBD1 (6 bases). Between the trimmed V and J ends, which lost 1 base and 6 bases, there was a span of 18 bases. Germline V gives CDR1 LGHDT, CDR2 YNNKEL (reference sequence). CDR3 length equals 16 residues. CDR3 loop: CASSQGHGYRDAEAFF. The CDR3 nucleotides are TGTGCCAGCAGCCAAGGTCATGGGTACAGGGACGCTGAAGCTTTCTTT.

The chain is built from TRBV9 and TRBJ2-2; 9 bases align to TRBD1. Germline V gene lookup returns CDR1 SGDLS and CDR2 YYNGEE. The V segment lost 3 bases and the J segment 3 bases; nucleotides outside the gene matches: 3. The CDR3 is made up of 15 amino acids. Written as DNA, the CDR3 is TGTGCCAGCAGCGCAAGACAGGGGGACACCGGGGAGCTGTTTTTT. This translates into CASSARQGDTGELFF. The complete variable domain, with remaining parts taken from reference TRBV9 and TRBJ2-2, reads DSGVTQTPKHLITATGQRVTLRCSPRSGDLSVYWYQQSLDQGLQFLIQYYNGEERAKGNILERFSAQQFPDLHSELNLSSLELGDSALYFCASSARQGDTGELFFGEGSRLTVL.

V gene TRBV30 combines with J gene TRBJ2-7; the match to TRBD1 covers 8 bases. V trimming: 8 bases; J trimming: 8 bases; junction bases outside the gene matches: 14. CDR1 is GTSNPN and CDR2 is SVGIG in the germline V gene (reference sequence). CDR3 size: 13 residues. CDR3 sequence (DNA): TGTGCCGCCGGACGAGGGGACAGGTTCCAGCAGTACGTC. As protein: CAAGRGDRFQQYV.

This chain links TRBV7-2 with TRBJ1-3; 8 bases map to TRBD1. With V trimmed by 4 bases and J by 3 bases, 5 bases remained unmatched. This CDR3 region has 15 residues. The germline CDR1 and CDR2 sequences are SGHTA and FQGNSA. The CDR3 DNA reads TGTGCCAGCAGCTCACAACAGGGGGTTGGAAACACCATATATTTT. Its protein product is CASSSQQGVGNTIYF.

J is TRBJ1-2 and V is TRBV14, with D perhaps TRBD1 (6 bases). CDR1 SGHDN and CDR2 FVKESK come from the germline V gene. The CDR3 runs 14 residues. V lost 5 bases and J 4 bases, leaving 14 bases between the germline ends. CDR3 nucleotide sequence: TGTGCCAGCAGCTTGATACAGGGCTTCTATGGCTACACCTTC. Translated: CASSLIQGFYGYTF.

The J gene is TRBJ2-5, the V gene TRBV10-1; TRBD2 agrees at 12 bases. Losses at the gene ends were 2 bases for V and 5 bases for J; bases not matched to a gene: 6. The CDR3 is 16 amino acids. The germline CDR1 and CDR2 sequences are WNHNN and SYGVQD (reference sequence). For the CDR3, the DNA is TGCGCCAGCAGTGAGGGCCTAGCGGGAGGGCCGGAGACCCAGTACTTC. Protein: CASSEGLAGGPETQYF.

The rearrangement joins TRBV28 to TRBJ1-3; 7 bases are shared with TRBD1. The germline V gene encodes CDR1 MDHEN and CDR2 SYDVKM. The CDR3 spans 18 residues. With V trimmed by 3 bases and J by 1 base, 12 bases remained unmatched. The CDR3 loop is CASSFELPPGQSGNTIYF. The CDR3 nucleotides read TGTGCCAGCAGTTTTGAACTCCCCCCGGGACAGTCTGGAAACACCATATATTTT.

V is TRBV18 and J is TRBJ1-1; D is undetermined. This CDR3 comprises 14 residues. With 6 bases removed from V and 6 bases from J, the gap between germline ends came to 17 bases. Germline V gene data show CDR1 as KGHSH and CDR2 as LQKENI. Here the CDR3 DNA reads TGTGCCAGCTCTCCCTCCCTATATGAACCTGAAGCTTTCTTT. Translating it yields CASSPSLYEPEAFF.

This chain connects TRBV28 to TRBJ1-1, with TRBD1 as a possible D gene (5 bases). CDR1 and CDR2 (germline): MDHEN, SYDVKM. Trimming removed 7 bases from V and 4 bases from J, with 19 bases in between. There are 15 residues in the CDR3. CDR3 sequence (DNA): TGTGCCAGCACTCCCTTCTTAGGGGTAGGCACTGAAGCTTTCTTT. Residues: CASTPFLGVGTEAFF.

The chain joins TRBV6-2 or TRBV6-3 to TRBJ1-1; 7 positions agree with TRBD1. The CDR3 has 14 amino acids. The junction had 6 bases not matched to a gene; V was cut back by 8 bases and J by 0 bases. Germline assignment: CDR1 MNHEY and CDR2 SVGEGT. Written as DNA, the CDR3 is TGTGCCAGCGGCCGGGACAGCATGAACACTGAAGCTTTCTTT. It yields the protein CASGRDSMNTEAFF.

This chain links TRBV11-3 with TRBJ2-2, with 8 nucleotides matching TRBD1. The V and J ends lost 0 bases and 3 bases, in that order; junction bases with no gene match: 6. Germline CDR1 SGHNT, CDR2 YENEEA. This CDR3 spans 17 amino acids. CDR3 sequence: CASSLDYGTGYTGELFF. Written as DNA, the CDR3 is TGTGCCAGCAGCTTAGATTACGGGACAGGTTACACCGGGGAGCTGTTTTTT.

CDR3 amino acids: CASSLALRTAPRSYEQYF. CDR3 in DNA: TGTGCCAGCAGCTTAGCCCTCCGGACAGCACCTCGATCCTACGAGCAGTACTTC. The V and J genes are TRBV7-2 and TRBJ2-7; possible D gene TRBD1, 6 bases. Looked up from germline, CDR1 is SGHTA and CDR2 is FQGNSA. This CDR3 has 18 residues. The germline V and J ends were trimmed by 0 bases and 1 base, with 19 bases remaining between them. Together with reference TRBV7-2 and TRBJ2-7, the CDR3 gives the full variable domain: GAGVSQSPSNKVTEKGKDVELRCDPISGHTALYWYRQSLGQGLEFLIYFQGNSAPDKSGLPSDRFSAERTGGSVSTLTIQRTQQEDSAVYLCASSLALRTAPRSYEQYFGPGTRLTVT.

This sequence joins TRBV4-3 and TRBJ2-6; TRBD2 might be the D (5 bases). The germline gives CDR1 LGHNA, CDR2 YSLEER. V lost 1 base and J lost 4, with 11 bases in between. The length of the CDR3 is 16 residues. The CDR3 protein is CASSQVLASGANVLTF. The CDR3 DNA reads TGCGCCAGCAGCCAAGTCCTAGCCTCGGGGGCCAACGTCCTGACTTTC.

To note about this clone: This same CDR3 is encoded by further DNA sequences in the sample. The chain links TRBV19 to TRBJ2-1; 10 positions agree with TRBD2. The junction had 4 bases not matched to a gene; V was cut back by 3 bases and J by 2 bases. This CDR3 is 16 amino acids long. Germline CDR1 LNHDA, CDR2 SQIVND (reference sequence). DNA for the CDR3: TGTGCCAGTAGTATCCTAGCGGGAGCCCCCTACAATGAGCAGTTCTTC. This gives the protein CASSILAGAPYNEQFF.

The chain recombines TRBV6-5 with TRBJ1-2; 9 bases align to TRBD1. V lost 6 bases to trimming and J lost 6 bases; unmatched junction nucleotides: 11. There are 15 residues in the CDR3. CDR1 and CDR2 (germline): MNHEY, SVGAGI. CDR3 in amino acids: CASRAGQGRRNGYTF. CDR3 DNA sequence: TGTGCCAGCAGAGCGGGACAGGGACGACGAAATGGCTACACCTTC.

The gene calls are TRBV7-9 and TRBJ1-4; 7 bases line up with TRBD1. J was trimmed by 4 bases and V by 5 bases; bases with no gene match: 4. Per germline, CDR1 SEHNR and CDR2 FQNEAQ (reference sequence). The CDR3 is made up of 14 amino acids. CDR3 in amino acids: CASSLRDSNEKLFF. In DNA form, the CDR3 reads TGTGCCAGCAGCCTGCGGGACAGTAATGAAAAACTGTTTTTT.

V usage is TRBV5-6 and J usage is TRBJ2-5; 12 bases agree with TRBD2. Germline CDR1 and CDR2: SGHDT and YYEEEE. The CDR3 is 15 residues long. The ends lost 3 bases at V and 13 bases at J; junction bases unmatched: 13. This CDR3 is CASSSLVTSGSLPYF. The CDR3 coding sequence is TGTGCCAGCAGCTCACTCGTGACTAGCGGGAGTTTACCGTACTTC.

The rearrangement joins TRBV24-1 to TRBJ2-2; D not resolved. The CDR3 consists of 13 residues. Trimming pared 9 bases from V and 0 bases from J, leaving 7 bases between. Germline CDR1 reads KGHDR; CDR2 reads SFDVKD. CDR3 in amino acids: CATALANTGELFF. CDR3 DNA: TGTGCCACCGCTCTAGCGAACACCGGGGAGCTGTTTTTT.

This sequence joins TRBV11-2 and TRBJ2-7; 9 bases align to TRBD2. CDR3 size: 14 residues. J gave up 7 bases and V 5 bases, and 9 bases lay outside the gene matches. Germline CDR1 reads SGHAT; CDR2 reads FQNNGV. The CDR3 spells CASSTNLAGKEQYF. Written as DNA, the CDR3 is TGTGCCAGCAGCACGAACCTAGCGGGAAAGGAGCAGTACTTC.

V gene TRBV16 combines with J gene TRBJ2-7, with D tentatively TRBD2 (5 bases). V dropped 0 bases and J dropped 5 bases, with 8 bases sitting between them. The CDR3 sequence is 13 residues long. CDR1 and CDR2 from the germline V gene are KGHSY and FQNENV. CDR3 nucleotides: TGTGCCAGCAGCCAATCGTCCGGGGACGAGCAGTACGTC. This translates into CASSQSSGDEQYV.

In this sample, this clone turned up a few times. The rearrangement links TRBV5-1 to TRBJ1-1, with 7 nucleotides matching TRBD1. The CDR3 is 15 amino acids. Germline V gives CDR1 SGHRS, CDR2 YFSETQ. The V and J ends lost 2 bases and 4 bases, in that order; junction bases with no gene match: 8. The CDR3 protein is CASSFSTGDGTEAFF. CDR3 bases: TGCGCCAGCAGCTTCAGTACAGGGGACGGCACTGAAGCTTTCTTT.

V gene TRBV6-6 combines with J gene TRBJ1-3; D uncertain. This CDR3 has 16 residues. Germline CDR1 MNHNY, CDR2 SVGAGI (reference sequence). Trimming pared 0 bases from V and 4 bases from J, leaving 13 bases between. CDR3 sequence: CASSYSRKEWGNTIYF. CDR3 in DNA: TGTGCCAGCAGTTACTCGAGGAAAGAGTGGGGAAACACCATATATTTT.

The genes are TRBV5-1 and TRBJ2-5, with 8 bases aligning to TRBD1. CDR1 SGHRS and CDR2 YFSETQ come from the germline V gene. The V and J ends lost 2 bases and 2 bases, in that order; junction bases with no gene match: 5. The CDR3 is made up of 15 amino acids. CDR3 bases: TGCGCCAGCAGCTTAACAGGGGGTCCACAAGAGACCCAGTACTTC. Amino acid sequence: CASSLTGGPQETQYF.

The chain is built from TRBV30 and TRBJ1-6; TRBD1 matches 8 bases. The V and J ends lost 2 bases and 8 bases, in that order; junction bases with no gene match: 8. From germline, CDR1 is GTSNPN and CDR2 SVGIG (reference sequence). The CDR3 contains 15 residues. The CDR3 is CAWSPIDRGDSPLHF. CDR3 DNA: TGTGCCTGGAGTCCCATCGACAGGGGTGATTCACCCCTCCACTTT.

This clone was seen just once. The V and J genes are TRBV6-5 and TRBJ2-5, with 9 bases identical to TRBD1. Germline CDR1 MNHEY, CDR2 SVGAGI. The CDR3 is 15 residues long. Trimming removed 4 bases from V and 5 bases from J; junction bases left unmatched: 8. CDR3 in amino acids: CASSSPGQGWETQYF. The CDR3 DNA is TGTGCCAGCAGTTCGCCGGGACAGGGATGGGAGACCCAGTACTTC.

The rearrangement joins TRBV5-1 to TRBJ1-4; D is perhaps TRBD1 (5 bases). V was clipped by 2 bases and J by 8 bases, with 22 bases between them. The CDR3 totals 17 residues. Germline CDR1 reads SGHRS; CDR2 reads YFSETQ. The CDR3 spells CASSFRPAKDIGEKLFF. The CDR3 nucleotides are TGCGCCAGCAGCTTTCGTCCCGCAAAGGACATTGGAGAAAAACTGTTTTTT. Based on the CDR3 plus reference TRBV5-1 and TRBJ1-4, the full variable domain is KAGVTQTPRYLIKTRGQQVTLSCSPISGHRSVSWYQQTPGQGLQFLFEYFSETQRNKGNFPGRFSGRQFSNSRSEMNVSTLELGDSALYLCASSFRPAKDIGEKLFFGSGTQLSVL.

The CDR3 is CASSHDTGGLGYTF. The CDR3 DNA reads TGTGCCAGCAGCCATGACACAGGGGGTCTGGGCTACACCTTC. This chain joins TRBV5-4 and TRBJ1-2; 8 positions agree with TRBD1. V was clipped by 4 bases and J by 8 bases; unmatched bases: 10. Germline CDR1 and CDR2: SGHNT and YYREEE (reference sequence). This CDR3 contains 14 residues.

J is TRBJ2-2 and V is TRBV6-5, with D possibly matching TRBD1 (5 bases). V was clipped by 4 bases and J by 0 bases, with 12 bases between them. Germline V gene sequence: CDR1 MNHEY, CDR2 SVGAGI. The CDR3 consists of 16 residues. The chain's CDR3 is CASSSPDTTNTGELFF. In DNA form, the CDR3 reads TGTGCCAGCAGTTCCCCGGACACAACGAACACCGGGGAGCTGTTTTTT.

The V and J genes are TRBV28 and TRBJ2-7, with D possibly being TRBD2 (5 bases). The germline V and J ends were trimmed by 5 bases and 6 bases, with 20 bases remaining between them. The CDR3 has 15 amino acids. Germline lookup yields CDR1 MDHEN and CDR2 SYDVKM. The CDR3 sequence: CASSLTRTGGSEQYF. The CDR3 coding sequence is TGTGCCAGCAGTCTCACCCGGACTGGTGGTAGCGAGCAGTACTTC.

CDR3 residues: CASSVQGADTGELFF. CDR3 nucleotide sequence: TGTGCCAGTAGTGTACAGGGGGCGGATACCGGGGAGCTGTTTTTT. The V and J genes are TRBV19 and TRBJ2-2, with 9 bases fitting TRBD1. Trimming removed 5 bases from V and 5 bases from J; junction bases left unmatched: 6. The CDR3 has 15 residues. Looked up from germline, CDR1 is LNHDA and CDR2 is SQIVND (reference sequence).

The J gene is TRBJ2-2, the V gene TRBV29-1; D possibly corresponds to TRBD1 (6 bases). From germline, CDR1 is SQVTM and CDR2 ANQGSEA. The CDR3 is made up of 15 amino acids. Trimming removed 4 bases from V and 0 bases from J, with 12 bases in between. DNA of the CDR3: TGCAGCGTTGGGGGACACACTGCGAACACCGGGGAGCTGTTTTTT. This codes for CSVGGHTANTGELFF.

V and J are TRBV27 and TRBJ2-7; TRBD1 agrees at 7 bases. Germline V gene data show CDR1 as MNHEY and CDR2 as SMNVEV (reference sequence). The CDR3 is 12 amino acids. Germline trimming cut 8 bases from V and 6 bases from J; bases unmatched to any gene: 7. In nucleotides, the CDR3 is TGTGCCAGCGCCGAAGGGGGCGGCGAGCAGTACTTC. It translates to CASAEGGGEQYF.